This T cell receptor (beta chain) derives from a study of blood T cell repertoires in COVID-19. Study information: Italy, Spain and the United States were the sources of the convalescent and acute COVID-19 samples. Sources were T cells, B-cell-depleted T cells, or PBMCs; the material itself was cDNA or gDNA.

Authors' methods: How many nucleated cells were present was estimated from reference gene primer amplification. Assay used: immunoSEQ multiplex PCR; TCRdb lists only in-frame clones, some missing. The V and J calls and the clone size are those of that table, but D and trimming were determined from the DNA. The sample holds 240,000 or so clones; approximately 85% are singletons and the top ten take 10% to 15%. The germline CDR1 and CDR2 sequences are MNHNS and SASEGT. The CDR3 has 13 residues. Trimming shortened V by 3 bases and J by 14 bases, and 18 bases separated the two germline ends. The chain recombines TRBV6-1 with TRBJ2-3; no reliable D call. The receptor's source is a man aged 80 or over with acute or convalescent COVID-19. The sequenced sample was peripheral blood. The CDR3 DNA sequence: TGTGCCAGCAGTGAGTTGAGTCTACCTCTGTCGTATTTT. Translating it yields CASSELSLPLSYF.